A selection of T cell receptor beta chains follows, all from one sample in a study of blood T cell repertoires in COVID-19. Method: immunoSEQ multiplex PCR; TCRdb's copy keeps in-frame clones and lacks some. The repertoire holds about 430,000 clones, with around nine tenths as singletons. Sequencing was carried out using peripheral blood. These receptor sequences come from a young man with COVID-19, enrolled during active disease. CDR3s include the opening cysteine and the closing phenylalanine or tryptophan. A D gene is named only where the DNA matches it firmly. Size is stated for part of the rows, as once, few or many counts, or as a class when the clone is expanded.

14,TRBD2,NA,TRBV12-5,TRBJ2-7,TGTGCTAGTGGTTGGGGACTAGCGGGCTACGAGCAGTACTTC,CASGWGLAGYEQYF
16,NA,NA,TRBV6-5,TRBJ2-7,TGTGCCAGCAGTTACGCCCCCGTGCCAGGCCACTACGAGCAGTACTTC,CASSYAPVPGHYEQYF
16,NA,NA,TRBV10-2,TRBJ1-1,TGCGCCAGCAGTGAACCCACAGGGTGGGTGAACACTGAAGCTTTCTTT,CASSEPTGWVNTEAFF
16,NA,NA,TRBV6-4,TRBJ1-2,TGTGCCAGCAGTGACTTCTACAGTCTGGGCAACTATGGCTACACCTTC,CASSDFYSLGNYGYTF
14,TRBD1,NA,TRBV9,TRBJ2-5,TGTGCCAGCAGCATGGGACAGGGGGCTAAGACCCAGTACTTC,CASSMGQGAKTQYF
13,TRBD1,NA,TRBV7-9,TRBJ1-1,TGTGCCAGCAGCCTAATTACAGGGGGGGGAGCTTTCTTT,CASSLITGGGAFF
15,TRBD2,once,TRBV2,TRBJ2-7,TGTGCCAGCAGTGAAGGGAGCGGGGGGGCCTACGAGCAGTACTTC,CASSEGSGGAYEQYF
12,NA,NA,TRBV3-1/TRBV3-2,TRBJ1-1,TGTGCCAGCAGCCAAGCGGAAGGCGGAGCTTTCTTT,CASSQAEGGAFF
13,NA,NA,TRBV2,TRBJ1-6,TGTGCCAGTGGCCGACAGACCAATTCACCCCTCCACTTT,CASGRQTNSPLHF
15,TRBD2,NA,TRBV6-5,TRBJ2-7,TGTGCCAGCAGTTATGGGCGGGGGGGCCCTTACGAGCAGTACTTC,CASSYGRGGPYEQYF
16,TRBD2,NA,TRBV11-3,TRBJ2-1,TGTGCCAGCAGCCCTCTAGCGGAGTTCTCCTACAATGAGCAGTTCTTC,CASSPLAEFSYNEQFF
15,TRBD2,NA,TRBV4-1,TRBJ2-1,TGCGCCAGCAGCCTTGGGACTAGCGGAGGCGGGGAGCAGTTCTTC,CASSLGTSGGGEQFF
12,NA,NA,TRBV6-5,TRBJ1-1,TGTGCCAGCAGCGGCGTCGGGGGGCAAGCTTTCTTT,CASSGVGGQAFF
16,TRBD2,NA,TRBV19,TRBJ2-2,TGTGCCAGTACTCTAGCGGGGGGGCCAAACACCGGGGAGCTGTTTTTT,CASTLAGGPNTGELFF
13,TRBD1,NA,TRBV12-3/TRBV12-4,TRBJ1-4,TGTGCCAGCAGCTCCGGGACAGCCGAAAAACTGTTTTTT,CASSSGTAEKLFF
14,NA,NA,TRBV5-1,TRBJ2-7,TGCGCCAGCAGCTTGGATAAGGGACACTACGAGCAGTACTTC,CASSLDKGHYEQYF
13,NA,NA,TRBV3-1/TRBV3-2,TRBJ2-1,TGTGCCAGCAGCCAAGTCCTGTCTAGTGAGCAGTTCTTC,CASSQVLSSEQFF
15,NA,NA,TRBV30,TRBJ2-1,TGTGCCTGGAATTTTCGGGCAGGGGCAAGGAATGAGCAGTTCTTC,CAWNFRAGARNEQFF
12,NA,once,TRBV27,TRBJ1-1,TGTGCCAGCAGCGACAGGTCCACTGAAGCTTTCTTT,CASSDRSTEAFF
17,NA,NA,TRBV7-2,TRBJ2-1,TGTGCCAGCAGCTTAGGGTCGGCGGATTCCTCCTACAATGAGCAGTTCTTC,CASSLGSADSSYNEQFF